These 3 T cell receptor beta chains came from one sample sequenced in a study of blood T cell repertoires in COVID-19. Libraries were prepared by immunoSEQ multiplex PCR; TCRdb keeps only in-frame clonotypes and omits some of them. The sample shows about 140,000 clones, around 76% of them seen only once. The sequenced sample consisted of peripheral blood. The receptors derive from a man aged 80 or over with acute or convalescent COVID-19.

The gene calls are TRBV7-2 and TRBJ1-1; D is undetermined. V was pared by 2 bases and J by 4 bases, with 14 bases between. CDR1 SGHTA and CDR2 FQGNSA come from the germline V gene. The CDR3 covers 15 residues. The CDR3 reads CASSLYKGVGTEAFF. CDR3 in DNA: TGTGCCAGCAGCTTATATAAGGGAGTGGGCACTGAAGCTTTCTTT.

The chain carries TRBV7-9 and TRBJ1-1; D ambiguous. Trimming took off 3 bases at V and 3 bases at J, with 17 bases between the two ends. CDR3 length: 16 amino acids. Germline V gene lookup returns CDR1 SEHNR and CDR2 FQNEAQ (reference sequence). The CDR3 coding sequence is TGTGCCAGCAGCTTTCAGGCTTCGTGGTGGGACACTGAAGCTTTCTTT. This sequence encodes CASSFQASWWDTEAFF.

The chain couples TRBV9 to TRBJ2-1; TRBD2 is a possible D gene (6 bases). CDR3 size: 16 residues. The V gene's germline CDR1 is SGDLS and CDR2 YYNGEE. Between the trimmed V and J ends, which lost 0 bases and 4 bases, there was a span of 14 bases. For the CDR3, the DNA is TGTGCCAGCAGCGTAGAGGGAGGCGAAGCGTACAATGAGCAGTTCTTC. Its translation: CASSVEGGEAYNEQFF. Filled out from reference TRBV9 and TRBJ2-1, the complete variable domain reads DSGVTQTPKHLITATGQRVTLRCSPRSGDLSVYWYQQSLDQGLQFLIQYYNGEERAKGNILERFSAQQFPDLHSELNLSSLELGDSALYFCASSVEGGEAYNEQFFGPGTRLTVL.